One sample yielded the 13 T cell receptor beta chains listed below, sequenced in a study of shared clonotypes between healthy human individuals. In the naive CD8 group, cells lacked CD45RO and were positively selected for CCR7, so terminally differentiated effector memory CD45RA+ cells were left out. TCRdb's copy holds only in-frame clones and misses some; the assay was immunoSEQ multiplex PCR. This sample has more than 2 million clones; approximately 94% occur once, and the top ten carry 0.85% to 1.3%. The sequencing sample was made of naive CD8+ T cells sorted from blood. These receptors were taken from a man in his late teens or twenties in good health.

In regard to this clone: This specimen includes other DNA sequences encoding the same CDR3. The chain employs TRBV6-5 and TRBJ1-1; D is possibly TRBD1 (5 bases). This CDR3 has 13 residues. CDR1 is MNHEY and CDR2 is SVGAGI in the germline V gene. Trimming left V 0 bases short and J 7 bases short, with 9 bases between. The CDR3 bases are TGTGCCAGCAGTTACTCCGAAGGGGTTGAAGCTTTCTTT. This sequence encodes CASSYSEGVEAFF.

J is TRBJ2-2 and V is TRBV27; D gene unclear. Germline CDR1 is MNHEY and CDR2 is SMNVEV (reference sequence). This CDR3 spans 17 amino acids. V was pared by 6 bases and J by 0 bases, with 17 bases between. CDR3 coding DNA: TGTGCCAGCAGCCATGACCGTACGGTCTCGAACACCGGGGAGCTGTTTTTT. Residues: CASSHDRTVSNTGELFF.

This chain connects TRBV11-2 to TRBJ2-7; 9 bases line up with TRBD1. V dropped 5 bases and J dropped 5; count of bases not matched to a gene: 10. The CDR3 loop spans 15 amino acids. Germline lookup yields CDR1 SGHAT and CDR2 FQNNGV. CDR3 DNA sequence: TGTGCCAGCAGCCTAATGGGACAGGGAAAAGACGAGCAGTACTTC. Encoded protein: CASSLMGQGKDEQYF.

The chain joins TRBV4-1 to TRBJ1-1; 8 positions match TRBD1. This CDR3 region has 13 residues. Germline V lookup: CDR1 MGHRA, CDR2 YSYEKL. V was clipped by 2 bases and J by 7 bases; unmatched bases: 3. DNA for the CDR3: TGCGCCAGCAGCCAACAGGGGGCGAATGAAGCTTTCTTT. This sequence encodes CASSQQGANEAFF.

The chain combines TRBV7-9 with TRBJ2-2; 8 nucleotides line up with TRBD2. The V gene's germline CDR1 is SEHNR and CDR2 FQNEAQ (reference sequence). This CDR3 spans 17 amino acids. J gave up 6 bases and V 1 base, and 10 bases lay outside the gene matches. The CDR3 region is CASSLDDGGATPGELFF. The DNA for the CDR3 is TGTGCCAGCAGCTTAGACGACGGGGGGGCCACCCCCGGGGAGCTGTTTTTT.

V usage is TRBV6-6 and J usage is TRBJ2-3; D possibly matches TRBD1 or TRBD2 (5 bases each). Germline lookup yields CDR1 MNHNY and CDR2 SVGAGI (reference sequence). The CDR3 is made up of 15 amino acids. V was clipped by 5 bases and J by 0 bases, with 12 bases between them. The CDR3 region has the DNA TGTGCCAGCAGTCAACTAGAGGGGAGCACAGATACGCAGTATTTT. Protein product: CASSQLEGSTDTQYF.

V usage is TRBV11-2 and J usage is TRBJ2-5; D gene ambiguous. V lost 0 bases and J 5 bases, leaving 7 bases between the germline ends. Germline CDR1 reads SGHAT; CDR2 reads FQNNGV. The CDR3 sequence is 13 residues long. CDR3 loop: CASSLDWLETQYF. DNA for the CDR3: TGTGCCAGCAGCTTAGATTGGTTGGAGACCCAGTACTTC.

The chain links TRBV27 to TRBJ1-5; possible D gene TRBD1, 5 bases. The CDR3 contains 13 residues. Germline assignment: CDR1 MNHEY and CDR2 SMNVEV (reference sequence). The V end was cut by 5 bases, the J end by 6 bases, with 11 bases between. CDR3 residues: CASSPSRVQPQHF. CDR3 coding DNA: TGTGCCAGCAGTCCGAGCAGGGTTCAGCCCCAGCATTTT.

The chain has TRBV28 and TRBJ2-7; the match to TRBD2 covers 7 bases. Germline CDR1 is MDHEN and CDR2 is SYDVKM. V lost 7 bases and J lost 0; bases outside the gene matches: 3. This CDR3 is 13 amino acids long. The CDR3 DNA is TGTGCCAGCAACCTAGCGGTCTCCTACGAGCAGTACTTC. This gives the protein CASNLAVSYEQYF. Variable domain in full (rest from reference TRBV28 and TRBJ2-7): DVKVTQSSRYLVKRTGEKVFLECVQDMDHENMFWYRQDPGLGLRLIYFSYDVKMKEKGDIPEGYSVSREKKERFSLILESASTNQTSMYLCASNLAVSYEQYFGPGTRLTVT.

The V call is TRBV30, the J call TRBJ1-2; D remains unclear. The V and J ends lost 1 base and 5 bases respectively, with 8 bases between them. The germline CDR1 and CDR2 sequences are GTSNPN and SVGIG (reference sequence). CDR3 length: 12 residues. The CDR3 coding sequence is TGTGCCTGGAGTGACCCCGGATATGGCTACACCTTC. As protein: CAWSDPGYGYTF.

The chain combines TRBV2 with TRBJ2-7, with 7 bases lining up with TRBD1. CDR3 length: 13 residues. The germline V gene has CDR1 SNHLY and CDR2 FYNNEI. Losses at the gene ends were 9 bases for V and 2 bases for J; bases not matched to a gene: 7. CDR3 protein: CASEDRLTYEQYF. DNA for the CDR3: TGTGCCAGTGAGGACAGGTTAACCTACGAGCAGTACTTC.

The chain recombines TRBV4-3 with TRBJ2-7; no reliable D call. This CDR3 spans 15 amino acids. CDR1 and CDR2 from the germline V gene are LGHNA and YSLEER. V lost 0 bases to trimming and J lost 4 bases, with 13 bases between them. This CDR3 is CASSQEVDPWYEQYF. CDR3 DNA: TGCGCCAGCAGCCAAGAAGTGGACCCGTGGTACGAGCAGTACTTC.

This CDR3 is CATQPHSSYEQYF. The CDR3 region has the DNA TGTGCCACCCAGCCACACAGCTCCTACGAGCAGTACTTC. This sequence joins TRBV13 and TRBJ2-7; no clear D. Deletions cut 10 bases from V and 0 bases from J, with 13 bases between. Germline CDR1 and CDR2: PRHDT and FYEKMQ (reference sequence). CDR3 length equals 13 residues.